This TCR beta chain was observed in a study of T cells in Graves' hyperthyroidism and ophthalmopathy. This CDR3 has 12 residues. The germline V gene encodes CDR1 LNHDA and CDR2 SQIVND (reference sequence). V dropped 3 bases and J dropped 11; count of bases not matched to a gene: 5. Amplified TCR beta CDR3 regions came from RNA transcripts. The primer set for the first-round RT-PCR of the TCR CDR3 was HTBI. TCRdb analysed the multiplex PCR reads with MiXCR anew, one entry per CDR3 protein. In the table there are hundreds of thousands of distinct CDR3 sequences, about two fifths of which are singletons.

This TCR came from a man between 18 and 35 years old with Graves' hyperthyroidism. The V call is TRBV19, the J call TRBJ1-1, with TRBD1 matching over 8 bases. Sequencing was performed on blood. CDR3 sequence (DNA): TGTGCCAGTAGTATCGCGGCAGGGGGCGCTTTCTTT. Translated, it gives CASSIAAGGAFF. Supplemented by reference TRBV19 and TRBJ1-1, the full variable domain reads DGGITQSPKYLFRKEGQNVTLSCEQNLNHDAMYWYRQDPGQGLRLIYYSQIVNDFQKGDIAEGYSVSREKKESFPLTVTSAQKNPTAFYLCASSIAAGGAFFGQGTRLTVV.